The text below deals with one T cell receptor (beta chain). The data originate from a study of shared clonotypes between healthy human individuals. Naivety among CD8 cells was defined by CD45RO negativity and positive CCR7 selection, thereby excluding terminally differentiated effector memory CD45RA+ cells. The germline V and J ends were trimmed by 4 bases and 1 base, with 7 bases remaining between them. Germline assignment: CDR1 MGHRA and CDR2 YSYEKL. The CDR3 contains 13 residues. Deep level was the assay's run setting. Genomic DNA from each subset was divided evenly over several immunoSEQ plates. Using immunoSEQ multiplex PCR, the repertoire was profiled, and TCRdb retains in-frame clones only, with some absent. This sample has hundreds of thousands of clones; 90% to 97% occur once, and the top ten carry 0.2% to 0.25%.

The specimen sequenced was naive CD8+ T cells sorted from blood. V usage is TRBV4-1 and J usage is TRBJ1-1, with D perhaps matching TRBD1 (5 bases). This TCR came from a man aged 25 to 40 in good health. The chain's CDR3 is CASSLGGNTEAFF. Written as DNA, the CDR3 is TGCGCCAGCAGCCTCGGGGGGAACACTGAAGCTTTCTTT.